This T cell receptor (beta chain) is from a study of shared clonotypes between healthy human individuals. All donors qualified as healthy HIV-negative adults and had experienced no recent acute infections or vaccinations. CD45RA-negative memory and CD45RA+ naive subsets were split from the CD4+ cells. In the authors' methods: Junction-only immunoSEQ data arrived without quality scores, meaning filtering differed. Data came from immunoSEQ multiplex PCR; TCRdb stores just in-frame clones and leaves some out. V, J and clone size were drawn from that table, and D and trimming were deduced from the DNA. Of fewer than 2.5 million clones in the sample, roughly 93% are singletons; the top ten hold about 0.38%. Germline CDR1 is MDHEN and CDR2 is SYDVKM. Trimming took off 7 bases at V and 3 bases at J, with 16 bases between the two ends. CDR3 length: 14 residues.

V gene TRBV28 combines with J gene TRBJ2-7, with a possible D match to TRBD1 (5 bases). Material: naive CD4+ T cells from PBMCs. Subset described: CD45RA+ positively selected. This TCR derives from a young man in good health. Some clones in this sample may be carry-over from other donors' samples. CDR3 DNA: TGTGCCAGCACCCCGCGACAGCCCTTCTACGAGCAGTACTTC. It encodes CASTPRQPFYEQYF.